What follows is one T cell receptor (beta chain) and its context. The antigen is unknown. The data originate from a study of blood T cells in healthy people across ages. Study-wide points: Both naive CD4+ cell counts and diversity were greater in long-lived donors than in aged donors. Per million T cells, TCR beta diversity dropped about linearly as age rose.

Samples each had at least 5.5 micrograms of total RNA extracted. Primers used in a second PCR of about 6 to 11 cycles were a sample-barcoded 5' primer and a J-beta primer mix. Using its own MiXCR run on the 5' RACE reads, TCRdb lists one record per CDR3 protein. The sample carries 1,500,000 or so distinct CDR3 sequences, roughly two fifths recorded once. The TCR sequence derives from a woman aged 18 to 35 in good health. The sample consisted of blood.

This CDR3 is CAWSGTLHYGYTF. The CDR3 DNA follows: TGTGCCTGGAGTGGGACACTTCACTATGGCTACACCTTC. The chain carries TRBV30 and TRBJ1-2, with a tentative D call TRBD1 (5 bases). CDR3 length equals 13 residues. Germline values: CDR1 GTSNPN, CDR2 SVGIG (reference sequence). V was clipped by 1 base and J by 3 bases, with 9 bases between them.